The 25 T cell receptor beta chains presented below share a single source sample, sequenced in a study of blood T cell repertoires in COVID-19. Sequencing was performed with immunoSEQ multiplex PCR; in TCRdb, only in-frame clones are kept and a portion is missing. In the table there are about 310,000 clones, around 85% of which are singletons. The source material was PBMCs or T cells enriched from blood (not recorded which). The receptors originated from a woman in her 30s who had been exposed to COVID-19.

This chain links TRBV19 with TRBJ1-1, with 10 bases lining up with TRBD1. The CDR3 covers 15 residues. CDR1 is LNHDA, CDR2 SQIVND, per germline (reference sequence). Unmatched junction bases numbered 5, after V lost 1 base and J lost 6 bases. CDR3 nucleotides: TGTGCCAGTAGTATAGGAAGACAGGGGGCTGCTGAAGCTTTCTTT. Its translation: CASSIGRQGAAEAFF. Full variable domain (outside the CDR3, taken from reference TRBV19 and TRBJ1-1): DGGITQSPKYLFRKEGQNVTLSCEQNLNHDAMYWYRQDPGQGLRLIYYSQIVNDFQKGDIAEGYSVSREKKESFPLTVTSAQKNPTAFYLCASSIGRQGAAEAFFGQGTRLTVV.

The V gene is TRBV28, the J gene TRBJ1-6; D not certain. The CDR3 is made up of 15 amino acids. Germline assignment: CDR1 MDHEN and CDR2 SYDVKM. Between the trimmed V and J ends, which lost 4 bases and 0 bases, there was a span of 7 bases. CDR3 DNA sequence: TGTGCCAGCAGTTACGGGTTCTCCTATAATTCACCCCTCCACTTT. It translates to CASSYGFSYNSPLHF.

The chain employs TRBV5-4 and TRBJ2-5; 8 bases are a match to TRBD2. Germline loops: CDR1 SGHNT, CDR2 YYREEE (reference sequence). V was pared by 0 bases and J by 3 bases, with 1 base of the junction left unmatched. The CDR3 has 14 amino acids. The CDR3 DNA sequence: TGTGCCAGCAGCTTGGGAGCGGGAGAAGAGACCCAGTACTTC. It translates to CASSLGAGEETQYF.

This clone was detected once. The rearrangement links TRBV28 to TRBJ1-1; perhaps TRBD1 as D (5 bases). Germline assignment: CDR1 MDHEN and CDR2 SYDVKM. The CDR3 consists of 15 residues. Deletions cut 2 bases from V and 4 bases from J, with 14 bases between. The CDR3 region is CASSLGGVRSTEAFF. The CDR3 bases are TGTGCCAGCAGTTTAGGGGGGGTGCGTAGCACTGAAGCTTTCTTT.

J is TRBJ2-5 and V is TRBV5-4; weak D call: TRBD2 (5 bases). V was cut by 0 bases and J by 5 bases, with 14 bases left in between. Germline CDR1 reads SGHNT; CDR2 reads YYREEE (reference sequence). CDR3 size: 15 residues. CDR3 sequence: CASSLDTRSVETQYF. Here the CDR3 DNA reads TGTGCCAGCAGCTTGGATACTAGGAGTGTCGAGACCCAGTACTTC.

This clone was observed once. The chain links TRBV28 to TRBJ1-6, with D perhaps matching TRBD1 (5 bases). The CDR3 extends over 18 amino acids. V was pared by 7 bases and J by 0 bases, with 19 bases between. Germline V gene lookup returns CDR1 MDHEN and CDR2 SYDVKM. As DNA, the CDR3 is TGTGCCAGCACACGGGGAGGGGTGATTATCTCCTATAATTCACCCCTCCACTTT. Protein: CASTRGGVIISYNSPLHF.

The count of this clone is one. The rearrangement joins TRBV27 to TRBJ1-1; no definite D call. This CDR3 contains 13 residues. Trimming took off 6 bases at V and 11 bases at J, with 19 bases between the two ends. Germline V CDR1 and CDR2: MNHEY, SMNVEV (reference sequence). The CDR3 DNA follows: TGTGCCAGCAGATACCTAGATAAGGCCGAGGCTTTCTTT. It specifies CASRYLDKAEAFF.

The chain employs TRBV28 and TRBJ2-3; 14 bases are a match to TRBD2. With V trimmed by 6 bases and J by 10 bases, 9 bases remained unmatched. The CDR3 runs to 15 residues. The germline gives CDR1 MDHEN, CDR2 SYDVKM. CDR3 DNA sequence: TGTGCCAGCAGACCCACGGGGACTAGCGGGAGAGCGCAGTATTTT. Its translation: CASRPTGTSGRAQYF.

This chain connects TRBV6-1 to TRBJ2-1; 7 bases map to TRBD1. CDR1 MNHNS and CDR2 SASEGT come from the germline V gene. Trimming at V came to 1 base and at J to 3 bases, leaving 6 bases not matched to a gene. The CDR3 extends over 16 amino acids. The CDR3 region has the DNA TGTGCCAGCAGTGAAGTGATTGGGGACAGCTACAATGAGCAGTTCTTC. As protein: CASSEVIGDSYNEQFF.

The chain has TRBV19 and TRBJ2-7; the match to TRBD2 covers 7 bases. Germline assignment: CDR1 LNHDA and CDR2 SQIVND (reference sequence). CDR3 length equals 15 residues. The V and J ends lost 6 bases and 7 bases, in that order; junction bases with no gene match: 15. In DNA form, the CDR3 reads TGTGCCAGTAGCCCGAGGGGAGGGTCCTCGGGAGAGCAGTACTTC. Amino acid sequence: CASSPRGGSSGEQYF.

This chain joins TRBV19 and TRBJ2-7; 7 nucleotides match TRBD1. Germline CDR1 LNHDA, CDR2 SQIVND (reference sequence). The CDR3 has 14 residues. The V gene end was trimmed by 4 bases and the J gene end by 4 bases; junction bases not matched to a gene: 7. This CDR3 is CASSTGTANYEQYF. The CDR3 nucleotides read TGTGCCAGTAGTACCGGGACAGCAAATTACGAGCAGTACTTC.

As DNA, the CDR3 is TGTGCCGGAGGGGTGGGGGAAAAACTGTTTTTT. Translation gives CAGGVGEKLFF. The genes are TRBV30 and TRBJ1-4; a weak D match, TRBD1 (5 bases). Germline V gene lookup returns CDR1 GTSNPN and CDR2 SVGIG (reference sequence). Trimming cost V 8 bases and J 8 bases, with 12 bases left between them. The CDR3 sequence is 11 residues long. Full variable domain (outside the CDR3, taken from reference TRBV30 and TRBJ1-4): SQTIHQWPATLVQPVGSPLSLECTVEGTSNPNLYWYRQAAGRGLQLLFYSVGIGQISSEVPQNLSASRPQDRQFILSSKKLLLSDSGFYLCAGGVGEKLFFGSGTQLSVL.

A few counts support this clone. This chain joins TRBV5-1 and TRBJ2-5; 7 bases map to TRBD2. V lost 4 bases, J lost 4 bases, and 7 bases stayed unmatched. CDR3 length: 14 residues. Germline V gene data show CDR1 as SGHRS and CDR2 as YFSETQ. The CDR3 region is CASSAPSGSETQYF. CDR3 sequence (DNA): TGCGCCAGCAGCGCTCCTAGCGGATCAGAGACCCAGTACTTC. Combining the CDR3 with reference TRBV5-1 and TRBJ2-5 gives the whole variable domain KAGVTQTPRYLIKTRGQQVTLSCSPISGHRSVSWYQQTPGQGLQFLFEYFSETQRNKGNFPGRFSGRQFSNSRSEMNVSTLELGDSALYLCASSAPSGSETQYFGPGTRLLVL.

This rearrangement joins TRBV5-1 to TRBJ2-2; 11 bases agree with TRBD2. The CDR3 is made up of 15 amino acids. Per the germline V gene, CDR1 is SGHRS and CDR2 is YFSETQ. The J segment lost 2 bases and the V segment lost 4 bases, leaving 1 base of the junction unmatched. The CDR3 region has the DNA TGCGCCAGCAGCCTAGCGGGGGGTAACACCGGGGAGCTGTTTTTT. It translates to CASSLAGGNTGELFF.

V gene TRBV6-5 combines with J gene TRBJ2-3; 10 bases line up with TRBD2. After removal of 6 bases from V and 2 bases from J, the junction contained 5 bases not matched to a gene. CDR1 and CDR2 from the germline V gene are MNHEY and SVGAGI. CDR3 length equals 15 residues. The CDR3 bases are TGTGCCAGCAGGGGCCTAGCGGGGGTCACAGATACGCAGTATTTT. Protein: CASRGLAGVTDTQYF.

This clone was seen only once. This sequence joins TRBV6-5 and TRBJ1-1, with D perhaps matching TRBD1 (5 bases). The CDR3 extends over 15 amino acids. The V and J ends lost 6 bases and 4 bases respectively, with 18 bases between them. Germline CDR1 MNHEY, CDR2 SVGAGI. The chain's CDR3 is CASRPTWGGGTEAFF. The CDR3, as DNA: TGTGCCAGCAGACCCACATGGGGCGGTGGCACTGAAGCTTTCTTT.

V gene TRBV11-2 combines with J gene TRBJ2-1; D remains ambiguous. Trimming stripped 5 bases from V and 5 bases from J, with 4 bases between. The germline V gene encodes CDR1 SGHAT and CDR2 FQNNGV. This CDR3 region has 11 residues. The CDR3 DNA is TGTGCCAGCAGCCCCGACAATGAGCAGTTCTTC. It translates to CASSPDNEQFF.

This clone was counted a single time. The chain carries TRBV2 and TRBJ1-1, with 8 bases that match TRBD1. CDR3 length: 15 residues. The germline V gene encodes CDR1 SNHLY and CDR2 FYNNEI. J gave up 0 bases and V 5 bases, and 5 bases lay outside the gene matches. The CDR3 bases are TGTGCCAGCAGTTACGTGACAGGGGTGAACACTGAAGCTTTCTTT. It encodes CASSYVTGVNTEAFF.

In DNA, the CDR3 is TGCGCCAGCAGCTTGGATGAGGGACAGTCCTTTGTGAGGACCCAGTACTTC. This sequence encodes CASSLDEGQSFVRTQYF. The rearrangement joins TRBV5-1 to TRBJ2-5; TRBD1 aligns across 7 bases. The V and J ends lost 0 bases and 7 bases, in that order; junction bases with no gene match: 15. This CDR3 is built from 17 residues. Germline CDR1 reads SGHRS; CDR2 reads YFSETQ. The variable domain in full, with the rest retrieved from reference TRBV5-1 and TRBJ2-5, is KAGVTQTPRYLIKTRGQQVTLSCSPISGHRSVSWYQQTPGQGLQFLFEYFSETQRNKGNFPGRFSGRQFSNSRSEMNVSTLELGDSALYLCASSLDEGQSFVRTQYFGPGTRLLVL.

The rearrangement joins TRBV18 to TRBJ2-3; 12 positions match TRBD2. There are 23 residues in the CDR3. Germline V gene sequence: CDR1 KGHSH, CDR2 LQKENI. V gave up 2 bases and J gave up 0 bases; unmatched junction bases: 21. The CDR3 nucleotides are TGTGCCAGCTCACCAATGCCCCCACTACTAGCGGGGGGCCGTAATTCTAGCACAGATACGCAGTATTTT. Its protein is CASSPMPPLLAGGRNSSTDTQYF.

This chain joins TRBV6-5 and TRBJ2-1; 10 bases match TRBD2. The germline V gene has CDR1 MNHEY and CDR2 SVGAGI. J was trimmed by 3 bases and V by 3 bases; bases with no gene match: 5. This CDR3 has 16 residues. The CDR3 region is CASSYEREGYYNEQFF. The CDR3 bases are TGTGCCAGCAGTTATGAGCGGGAGGGCTACTACAATGAGCAGTTCTTC.

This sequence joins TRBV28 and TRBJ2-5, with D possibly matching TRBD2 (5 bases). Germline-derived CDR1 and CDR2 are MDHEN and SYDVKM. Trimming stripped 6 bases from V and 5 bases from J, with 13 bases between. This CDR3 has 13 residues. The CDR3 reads CASRSTRGETQYF. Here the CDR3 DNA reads TGTGCCAGCAGGTCAACTAGAGGCGAGACCCAGTACTTC.

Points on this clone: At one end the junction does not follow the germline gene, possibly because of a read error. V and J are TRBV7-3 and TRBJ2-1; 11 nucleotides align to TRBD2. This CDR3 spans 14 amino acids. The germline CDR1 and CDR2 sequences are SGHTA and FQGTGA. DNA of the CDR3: TGTGCCAGCACCTTAGCGGGAGGGTTTAATGAGCAGTTCTTC. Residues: CASTLAGGFNEQFF.

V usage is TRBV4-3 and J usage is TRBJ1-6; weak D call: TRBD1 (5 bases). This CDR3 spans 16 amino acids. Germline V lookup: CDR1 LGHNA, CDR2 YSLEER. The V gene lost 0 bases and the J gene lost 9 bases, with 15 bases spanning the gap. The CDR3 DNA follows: TGCGCCAGCAGCCAAGATTTAGGGGTAGGAGTTTCACCCCTCCACTTT. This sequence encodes CASSQDLGVGVSPLHF.

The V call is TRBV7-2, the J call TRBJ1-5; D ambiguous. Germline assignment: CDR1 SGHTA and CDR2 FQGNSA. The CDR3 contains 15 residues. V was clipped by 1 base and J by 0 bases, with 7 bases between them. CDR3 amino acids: CASSLEHLSNQPQHF. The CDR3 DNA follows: TGTGCCAGCAGCTTAGAACACCTTAGCAATCAGCCCCAGCATTTT.